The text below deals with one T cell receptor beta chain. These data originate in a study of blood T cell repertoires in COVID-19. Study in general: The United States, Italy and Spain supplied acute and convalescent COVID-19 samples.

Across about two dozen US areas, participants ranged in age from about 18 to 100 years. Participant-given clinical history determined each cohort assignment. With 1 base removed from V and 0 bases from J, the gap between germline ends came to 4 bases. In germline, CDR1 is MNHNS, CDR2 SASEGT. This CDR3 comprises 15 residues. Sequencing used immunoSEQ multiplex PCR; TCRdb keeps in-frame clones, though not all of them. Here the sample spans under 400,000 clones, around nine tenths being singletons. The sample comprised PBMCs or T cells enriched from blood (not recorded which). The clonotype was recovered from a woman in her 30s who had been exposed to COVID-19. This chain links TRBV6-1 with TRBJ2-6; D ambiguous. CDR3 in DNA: TGTGCCAGCAGTGAAGGAGACTCTGGGGCCAACGTCCTGACTTTC. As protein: CASSEGDSGANVLTF.